These 12 T cell receptor beta chains were all obtained from the same sample, sequenced in a study of T cells after yellow fever vaccination. TCRdb passed the 5' RACE reads through MiXCR, listing each CDR3 protein once. The sample has more than 300,000 distinct CDR3 sequences, around 10% seen once; the top ten hold about 3.3%. The sample here was CD4+ T cells sorted from PBMCs, taken 45 days after the yellow fever booster vaccination. The origin of the receptors is a man younger than 30 who received the YFV17D yellow fever vaccine.

This clonotype was seen ten or more times. V is TRBV5-6 and J is TRBJ1-1; possible D gene TRBD1, 5 bases. Trimming removed 7 bases from V and 0 bases from J, with 13 bases in between. This CDR3 is 14 amino acids long. Per the germline V gene, CDR1 is SGHDT and CDR2 is YYEEEE. The CDR3 reads CASVHGGVNTEAFF. CDR3 bases: TGTGCCAGCGTACACGGGGGGGTGAACACTGAAGCTTTCTTT.

The V call is TRBV20-1, the J call TRBJ2-7, with 9 nucleotides matching TRBD2. The CDR3 is 15 amino acids. Looked up from germline, CDR1 is DFQATT and CDR2 is SNEGSKA (reference sequence). Trimming took 6 bases from V and 1 from J; bases not matched to a gene: 10. CDR3 protein: CSATDRGGDSYEQYF. CDR3 nucleotide sequence: TGCAGTGCAACAGACCGCGGGGGGGATTCCTACGAGCAGTACTTC.

The chain couples TRBV12-3 or TRBV12-4 to TRBJ1-2; possibly TRBD1 for D (5 bases). V lost 6 bases and J 4 bases, leaving 12 bases between the germline ends. This CDR3 comprises 13 residues. For the CDR3, the DNA is TGTGCCAGCAGCCGTTGGGGGATCTATGGCTACACCTTC. As protein: CASSRWGIYGYTF.

This clonotype occurred a few times. This chain links TRBV6-5 with TRBJ1-1, with D possibly matching TRBD1 (5 bases). The ends were cut back, 4 bases at V and 5 bases at J, with 11 bases in the middle. Germline V gene lookup returns CDR1 MNHEY and CDR2 SVGAGI. The CDR3 totals 13 residues. The CDR3 region has the DNA TGTGCCAGCAGTTTACGACAGCGAACTGAAGCTTTCTTT. This codes for CASSLRQRTEAFF.

This clonotype was counted at least ten times. CDR3 protein: CASSGQSDTQYF. For the CDR3, the DNA is TGCGCCAGCAGCGGACAGTCAGATACGCAGTATTTT. This chain links TRBV10-2 with TRBJ2-3; the D gene is possibly TRBD1 (6 bases). The CDR3 is 12 amino acids. Per the germline V gene, CDR1 is WSHSY and CDR2 is SAAADI. With 6 bases removed from V and 4 bases from J, the gap between germline ends came to 8 bases.

This clonotype was counted at least ten times. This rearrangement joins TRBV12-3 or TRBV12-4 to TRBJ2-3, with TRBD2 matching 14 bases. CDR3 length equals 17 residues. The V and J ends lost 5 bases and 5 bases, in that order; junction bases with no gene match: 9. The CDR3 protein is CASSPQTSGGARDTQYF. The CDR3 DNA follows: TGTGCCAGCAGTCCCCAGACTAGCGGGGGGGCCAGAGATACGCAGTATTTT.

This clonotype was found a few times. V and J are TRBV20-1 and TRBJ2-7; TRBD1 agrees at 7 bases. The CDR3 is made up of 12 amino acids. Germline V gene data show CDR1 as DFQATT and CDR2 as SNEGSKA (reference sequence). Losses at the gene ends were 3 bases for V and 6 bases for J; bases not matched to a gene: 5. The CDR3 sequence: CSASFRQGEQYF. The CDR3 bases are TGCAGTGCTAGCTTTAGACAGGGCGAGCAGTACTTC.

This clonotype was observed a few times. The gene calls are TRBV11-2 and TRBJ1-3; D may be TRBD1 (6 bases). V lost 5 bases to trimming and J lost 2 bases, with 13 bases between them. CDR1 and CDR2 (germline): SGHAT, FQNNGV. The CDR3 spans 15 residues. The CDR3 nucleotides are TGTGCCAGCAGCCACAAAGCAGGGGCTGGAAACACCATATATTTT. Translating gives CASSHKAGAGNTIYF.

At least ten counts were recorded for this clonotype. This chain links TRBV12-3 or TRBV12-4 with TRBJ1-5; possibly TRBD1 for D (6 bases). The CDR3 has 16 amino acids. V was cut by 6 bases and J by 2 bases, with 17 bases left in between. CDR3 bases: TGTGCCAGCAGCCTAGAACAGGGTTCTGGCAATCAGCCCCAGCATTTT. This encodes CASSLEQGSGNQPQHF.

V gene TRBV6-5 combines with J gene TRBJ1-1; the D gene is possibly TRBD1 (5 bases). In germline, CDR1 is MNHEY, CDR2 SVGAGI. The CDR3 runs 14 residues. V lost 5 bases and J 11 bases, leaving 21 bases between the germline ends. As DNA, the CDR3 is TGTGCCAGCAGTACGGGAAGGACGTCCCGGGGGGCTTTCTTT. It codes for CASSTGRTSRGAFF.

CDR3 nucleotide sequence: TGTGCCAGCAGCCCTGGAGAGTTTTATGGCTACACCTTC. Its translation: CASSPGEFYGYTF. This chain joins TRBV5-6 and TRBJ1-2; D is undetermined. Germline lookup yields CDR1 SGHDT and CDR2 YYEEEE. V gave up 4 bases and J gave up 5 bases, with 12 bases separating them. CDR3 length: 13 residues.

This clonotype has a handful of counts. The chain is built from TRBV9 and TRBJ2-3, with D possibly TRBD2 on 5 matching bases. The V end lost 2 bases, the J end lost 8 bases, and 15 bases lay between the germline ends. The CDR3 sequence is 14 residues long. CDR1 SGDLS and CDR2 YYNGEE come from the germline V gene. The CDR3 loop is CASSVTPSEGTQYF. The CDR3 nucleotides read TGTGCCAGCAGCGTCACCCCTAGTGAGGGTACGCAGTATTTT.